The rows below give T cell receptor beta chains drawn from one sample of a study of identifying expanded T cells in peripheral blood. Sequencing used immunoSEQ multiplex PCR; TCRdb keeps in-frame clones, though not all of them. The sample has nearly 60,000 clones; around 90% are singletons. Specimen: blood. Source of these receptors: a person between 18 and 75 years old in good health. Each CDR3 is given with its conserved first and last residue. Each record gives: CDR3 protein, CDR3 DNA, V gene, J gene, D gene, clone size. D genes are given only for firm matches. The size field is filled for only some rows; it gives once, few, many or a size class.

CDR3: CASSLPRGNNQPQHF
DNA: TGTGCCAGCAGTTTACCCAGGGGCAACAATCAGCCCCAGCATTTT
V: TRBV28
J: TRBJ1-5
D: NA
size: NA

CDR3: CACETGRNEKLFF
DNA: TGTGCCTGTGAGACAGGGAGGAATGAAAAACTGTTTTTT
V: TRBV28
J: TRBJ1-4
D: TRBD1
size: NA

CDR3: CASSYGGGISNQPQHF
DNA: TGTGCCAGCAGTTACGGGGGGGGAATTAGCAATCAGCCCCAGCATTTT
V: TRBV6-6
J: TRBJ1-5
D: NA
size: NA

CDR3: CASTRSGIHNEQFF
DNA: TGTGCCAGCACCCGAAGCGGGATTCACAATGAGCAGTTCTTC
V: TRBV6-5
J: TRBJ2-1
D: TRBD2
size: NA

CDR3: CASSSRQGDKAFF
DNA: TGTGCCAGCAGCTCCCGACAGGGGGACAAAGCTTTCTTT
V: TRBV7-3
J: TRBJ1-1
D: TRBD1
size: NA

CDR3: CASTLGGPLDTQYF
DNA: TGTGCCAGCACCCTAGGGGGGCCTCTTGATACGCAGTATTTT
V: TRBV28
J: TRBJ2-3
D: NA
size: NA

CDR3: CASLKRGTSTDTQYF
DNA: TGTGCCAGCCTGAAGCGGGGGACATCCACAGATACGCAGTATTTT
V: TRBV2
J: TRBJ2-3
D: TRBD2
size: NA

CDR3: CASSLGWGEGNEQFF
DNA: TGTGCCAGCAGCCTAGGCTGGGGGGAGGGCAATGAGCAGTTCTTC
V: TRBV5-6
J: TRBJ2-1
D: TRBD2
size: NA

CDR3: CASSWDRVAEAFF
DNA: TGTGCCAGCAGCTGGGACAGGGTGGCTGAAGCTTTCTTT
V: TRBV6-1
J: TRBJ1-1
D: TRBD1
size: NA

CDR3: CASSFGGSYEQYF
DNA: TGCGCCAGCAGCTTCGGCGGCTCCTACGAGCAGTACTTC
V: TRBV5-1
J: TRBJ2-7
D: NA
size: NA

CDR3: CASSREPTGTELYGYTF
DNA: TGCGCCAGCAGCCGCGAACCTACCGGGACAGAACTCTATGGCTACACCTTC
V: TRBV5-1
J: TRBJ1-2
D: TRBD1
size: NA

CDR3: CASSPGLGSGETQYF
DNA: TGCGCCAGCAGCCCTGGTCTAGGGAGTGGTGAGACCCAGTACTTC
V: TRBV4-3
J: TRBJ2-5
D: NA
size: NA

CDR3: CASSLGLSNTEAFF
DNA: TGTGCCAGCAGCTTAGGGCTCTCGAACACTGAAGCTTTCTTT
V: TRBV11-2
J: TRBJ1-1
D: NA
size: NA

CDR3: CASSQDPVSRDNEQFF
DNA: TGCGCCAGCAGCCAAGATCCGGTTTCCAGGGACAATGAGCAGTTCTTC
V: TRBV4-3
J: TRBJ2-1
D: NA
size: NA

CDR3: CASSQDPQGYYEQYF
DNA: TGTGCCAGCAGCCAAGATCCGCAGGGCTACTACGAGCAGTACTTC
V: TRBV4-2
J: TRBJ2-7
D: NA
size: NA

CDR3: CASGPGGYTF
DNA: TGTGCCAGCGGGCCGGGGGGCTACACCTTC
V: TRBV6-5
J: TRBJ1-2
D: NA
size: NA

CDR3: CASSPFGPFMAEQYF
DNA: TGTGCCAGCAGTCCTTTTGGGCCCTTTATGGCCGAGCAGTACTTC
V: TRBV27
J: TRBJ2-7
D: NA
size: NA

CDR3: CTIDVATGELLF
DNA: TGCACCATAGACGTTGCCACCGGGGAGCTGCTTTTT
V: TRBV1
J: TRBJ2-2
D: NA
size: NA

CDR3: CASSRDVPGLGAGTQYF
DNA: TGCGCCAGCAGCCGAGATGTACCGGGCCTCGGAGCGGGGACCCAGTACTTC
V: TRBV4-3
J: TRBJ2-5
D: NA
size: NA

CDR3: CASSLPGNYGYTF
DNA: TGTGCCAGCAGCTTACCAGGGAACTATGGCTACACCTTC
V: TRBV7-2
J: TRBJ1-2
D: NA
size: NA

CDR3: CARSSTPTGQGGNQPQHF
DNA: TGTGCCAGAAGCTCCACTCCGACTGGACAGGGGGGCAATCAGCCCCAGCATTTT
V: TRBV5-3
J: TRBJ1-5
D: TRBD1
size: NA

CDR3: CSARLANEQFF
DNA: TGCAGTGCTAGACTAGCCAATGAGCAGTTCTTC
V: TRBV20-1
J: TRBJ2-1
D: NA
size: NA

CDR3: CASGLKPGNALKELFF
DNA: TGTGCTAGTGGTTTGAAGCCAGGGAACGCCCTTAAGGAGCTGTTTTTT
V: TRBV12-5
J: TRBJ2-2
D: NA
size: NA

CDR3: CATSTSRRRTVGEQYF
DNA: TGTGCCACCAGCACGTCCCGTAGGAGGACGGTGGGCGAGCAGTACTTC
V: TRBV15
J: TRBJ2-7
D: NA
size: NA

CDR3: CASRAGQYYGYTF
DNA: TGTGCCAGCAGGGCAGGCCAATACTATGGCTACACCTTC
V: TRBV28
J: TRBJ1-2
D: NA
size: NA

CDR3: CASSYWADNEQFF
DNA: TGTGCCAGCAGTTATTGGGCGGACAATGAGCAGTTCTTC
V: TRBV7-3
J: TRBJ2-1
D: NA
size: once

CDR3: CASSATGMGAEKLFF
DNA: TGTGCCAGCAGCGCAACAGGGATGGGGGCTGAAAAACTGTTTTTT
V: TRBV7-6
J: TRBJ1-4
D: NA
size: NA

CDR3: CASSPDRGWDTQYF
DNA: TGTGCCAGCAGTCCGGACAGGGGTTGGGATACGCAGTATTTT
V: TRBV27
J: TRBJ2-3
D: TRBD1
size: NA

CDR3: CASQGSTRNEQFF
DNA: TGTGCCAGCCAGGGATCTACTCGGAATGAGCAGTTCTTC
V: TRBV2
J: TRBJ2-1
D: NA
size: NA

CDR3: CSARETSTQYF
DNA: TGCAGTGCTAGAGAAACTAGTACGCAGTATTTT
V: TRBV20-1
J: TRBJ2-3
D: NA
size: NA